This passage covers 14 T cell receptor beta chains from one sample sequenced in a study of CD8 T cells in ankylosing spondylitis. TCRdb passed the 5' RACE reads through MiXCR, listing each CDR3 protein once. The sample holds some 130,000 distinct CDR3 sequences, around 9.3% seen once. Sequenced: blood, either unsorted or a sorted T cell fraction (not recorded which). The receptors come from a male donor with ankylosing spondylitis or in good health (not recorded which).

This clonotype was detected ten times or more. The chain employs TRBV20-1 and TRBJ2-5; D is undetermined. CDR3 length: 14 residues. From germline, CDR1 is DFQATT and CDR2 SNEGSKA (reference sequence). Trimming stripped 4 bases from V and 1 base from J, with 13 bases between. The CDR3 nucleotides are TGCAGTGCTATCTCGCTAAAGACCCAAGAGACCCAGTACTTC. This sequence encodes CSAISLKTQETQYF.

This clonotype was observed at least ten times. V and J are TRBV7-9 and TRBJ2-7, with a possible D match to TRBD1 (5 bases). The V and J ends lost 5 bases and 5 bases respectively, with 13 bases between them. Germline V gene sequence: CDR1 SEHNR, CDR2 FQNEAQ (reference sequence). The CDR3 sequence is 13 residues long. Here the CDR3 DNA reads TGTGCCAGCAGCCAAAATCAGGGTAACGAGCAGTACTTC. This encodes CASSQNQGNEQYF. Filled out from reference TRBV7-9 and TRBJ2-7, the complete variable domain reads DTGVSQNPRHKITKRGQNVTFRCDPISEHNRLYWYRQTLGQGPEFLTYFQNEAQLEKSRLLSDRFSAERPKGSFSTLEIQRTEQGDSAMYLCASSQNQGNEQYFGPGTRLTVT.

In this sample, this clonotype turned up many times. V and J are TRBV3-1 and TRBJ2-7; D is uncertain. The CDR3 runs to 14 residues. From germline, CDR1 is LGHDT and CDR2 YNNKEL (reference sequence). V gave up 1 base and J gave up 6 bases, with 13 bases separating them. The CDR3 DNA reads as TGTGCCAGCAGCCAAGGTTCGGGCTTTTTCGAGCAGTACTTC. It is translated as CASSQGSGFFEQYF.

This clonotype was detected ten times or more. The chain joins TRBV5-6 to TRBJ2-2, with 8 nucleotides matching TRBD1. With V trimmed by 3 bases and J by 4 bases, 14 bases remained unmatched. CDR1 SGHDT and CDR2 YYEEEE come from the germline V gene. The CDR3 sequence is 18 residues long. The CDR3 reads CASSSSGGVGLATGELFF. DNA of the CDR3: TGTGCCAGCAGCTCCTCAGGGGGCGTAGGGTTGGCCACCGGGGAGCTGTTTTTT. The full variable domain, rest sourced from reference TRBV5-6 and TRBJ2-2, is DAGVTQSPTHLIKTRGQQVTLRCSPKSGHDTVSWYQQALGQGPQFIFQYYEEEERQRGNFPDRFSGHQFPNYSSELNVNALLLGDSALYLCASSSSGGVGLATGELFFGEGSRLTVL.

This clonotype was seen many times. This chain connects TRBV20-1 to TRBJ2-1, with TRBD1 matching 7 bases. Germline lookup yields CDR1 DFQATT and CDR2 SNEGSKA (reference sequence). The CDR3 is 16 residues long. J was trimmed by 2 bases and V by 6 bases; bases with no gene match: 13. In DNA form, the CDR3 reads TGCAGTGCCCCCGACAGGGCAGAAACGGCCTACAATGAGCAGTTCTTC. It encodes CSAPDRAETAYNEQFF.

The V gene is TRBV6-2 or TRBV6-3, the J gene TRBJ2-3, with D tentatively TRBD1 (5 bases). The CDR3 totals 12 residues. Between the trimmed V and J ends, which lost 6 bases and 3 bases, there was a span of 7 bases. The germline V gene has CDR1 MNHEY and CDR2 SVGEGT. In nucleotides, the CDR3 is TGTGCCAGCAGACCAGGGACAGATACGCAGTATTTT. It codes for CASRPGTDTQYF.

This clonotype was found many times. V gene TRBV2 combines with J gene TRBJ1-5; no clear D gene. There are 16 residues in the CDR3. Germline assignment: CDR1 SNHLY and CDR2 FYNNEI. Trimming stripped 5 bases from V and 4 bases from J, with 18 bases between. DNA for the CDR3: TGTGCCAGCAGTAAGGGAGAAGTGAGGCTAAATCAGCCCCAGCATTTT. It yields the protein CASSKGEVRLNQPQHF.

V usage is TRBV7-2 and J usage is TRBJ1-1, with D possibly being TRBD1 (5 bases). Trimming removed 0 bases from V and 5 bases from J, with 13 bases in between. The CDR3 is 15 amino acids. In germline, CDR1 is SGHTA, CDR2 FQGNSA. CDR3 nucleotides: TGTGCCAGCAGCTTAGCGCCGGCAGGGTTTACTGAAGCTTTCTTT. Encoded protein: CASSLAPAGFTEAFF.

This clonotype was seen at least ten times. V and J are TRBV7-2 and TRBJ2-1; 8 bases are shared with TRBD2. CDR1 and CDR2 from the germline V gene are SGHTA and FQGNSA. Unmatched junction bases numbered 9, after V lost 2 bases and J lost 6 bases. The CDR3 consists of 16 residues. In nucleotides, the CDR3 is TGTGCCAGCAGCTTATTCCTGGCTAGCGGGCGCAATGAGCAGTTCTTC. It specifies CASSLFLASGRNEQFF.

Comment on this clonotype: A read error may be the cause here, since a much bigger clone is one base away. This chain uses TRBV18 with TRBJ2-7, with a weak D call TRBD1 (6 bases). The CDR3 has 13 amino acids. Germline V gene data show CDR1 as KGHSH and CDR2 as LQKENI. The CDR3 is CASSQGHLYEQNF. CDR3 sequence (DNA): TGTGCCAGCTCACAGGGACATCTCTACGAGCAGAACTTC.

This clonotype was counted only a few times. V is TRBV3-1 and J is TRBJ2-1, with 8 positions matching TRBD2. The V segment lost 0 bases and the J segment 4 bases; nucleotides outside the gene matches: 2. CDR3 size: 15 residues. Germline assignment: CDR1 LGHDT and CDR2 YNNKEL (reference sequence). The CDR3 region has the DNA TGTGCCAGCAGCCAAGAAGCGGGAGAATACAATGAGCAGTTCTTC. Residues: CASSQEAGEYNEQFF.

This clonotype was found many times. This rearrangement joins TRBV5-1 to TRBJ1-1; D may be TRBD1 (6 bases). CDR1 SGHRS and CDR2 YFSETQ come from the germline V gene. This CDR3 region has 16 residues. V was cut by 4 bases and J by 1 base, with 17 bases left in between. For the CDR3, the DNA is TGCGCCAGCAGCGCGTGGGTGGGGGCGCGGAACACTGAAGCTTTCTTT. This gives the protein CASSAWVGARNTEAFF.

At least ten counts were recorded for this clonotype. V gene TRBV5-1 combines with J gene TRBJ2-2; the D is unclear. Germline assignment: CDR1 SGHRS and CDR2 YFSETQ. V was shortened by 4 bases and J by 6 bases, with 13 bases between the two germline ends. The CDR3 consists of 14 residues. As DNA, the CDR3 is TGCGCCAGCAGCACAATTCCTAGATCCGGGGAGCTGTTTTTT. The encoded protein is CASSTIPRSGELFF.

The gene calls are TRBV20-1 and TRBJ2-3; 9 bases agree with TRBD2. J lost 2 bases, V lost 5 bases, and 8 bases had no gene match. CDR3 length: 15 residues. Germline V gene lookup returns CDR1 DFQATT and CDR2 SNEGSKA (reference sequence). For the CDR3, the DNA is TGCAGTGCTGATAGCGGGAGTTATTACACAGATACGCAGTATTTT. Encoded protein: CSADSGSYYTDTQYF.